Presented here are 13 T cell receptor beta chains from one specimen sequenced in a study of response to subunit inactivated influenza vaccine. TCRdb reprocessed the RT-PCR reads via MiXCR and lists one record per CDR3 protein. The table has 200,000 to 300,000 distinct CDR3 sequences, 10% to 15% seen once; the top ten hold over 6.5%. The material sequenced was non-naive T cells sorted from PBMCs, taken less than 15 days before vaccination. These receptors originate from a middle-aged man who received an inactivated influenza vaccine.

There are a few counts of this clonotype. This sequence joins TRBV7-2 and TRBJ1-1; possible D gene TRBD1, 6 bases. CDR3 length: 12 residues. CDR1 is SGHTA, CDR2 FQGNSA, per germline. Trimming removed 0 bases at V and 11 bases at J, with 10 bases between. The CDR3 here is CASSLAGQRAFF. The CDR3 DNA reads as TGTGCCAGCAGCTTAGCCGGACAGCGCGCTTTCTTT.

Only a few counts were recorded for this clonotype. This rearrangement joins TRBV20-1 to TRBJ1-2; 8 positions agree with TRBD1. V gave up 3 bases and J gave up 6 bases; unmatched junction bases: 9. This CDR3 is 14 amino acids long. The germline gives CDR1 DFQATT, CDR2 SNEGSKA (reference sequence). The DNA of the CDR3 is TGCAGTGCTAGCCACCCTGGACAGGGAAATGGCTACACCTTC. It encodes CSASHPGQGNGYTF.

The V call is TRBV7-7, the J call TRBJ2-3; D unresolved. Trimming took 5 bases from V and 6 from J, leaving 12 bases between them. CDR1 SSHAT and CDR2 FNYEAQ come from the germline V gene (reference sequence). The length of the CDR3 is 13 residues. The DNA for the CDR3 is TGTGCCAGCAGCGCAGTGGGTGGCGATACGCAGTATTTT. It encodes CASSAVGGDTQYF.

This clonotype was found a few times. The CDR3 region is CASNRGGWNGSSEQYF. The CDR3 DNA sequence: TGTGCCAGCAACCGGGGGGGGTGGAACGGGTCGAGCGAGCAGTACTTC. The chain employs TRBV28 and TRBJ2-7; 8 bases are a match to TRBD2. The CDR3 is 16 residues long. J lost 6 bases, V lost 7 bases, and 17 bases had no gene match. Per germline, CDR1 MDHEN and CDR2 SYDVKM.

The chain uses TRBV6-1 and TRBJ2-7, with D possibly TRBD1 on 6 matching bases. Trimming left V 10 bases short and J 5 bases short, with 21 bases between. The CDR3 is 14 amino acids. CDR1 and CDR2 from the germline V gene are MNHNS and SASEGT. The CDR3 reads CAIRDTSPPHEQYF. CDR3 nucleotide sequence: TGTGCCATCCGGGACACAAGTCCCCCCCACGAGCAGTACTTC.

This chain joins TRBV15 and TRBJ2-7; unclear D gene. V gave up 0 bases and J gave up 1 base, with 7 bases separating them. Germline V gene data show CDR1 as LNHNV and CDR2 as YYDKDF (reference sequence). This CDR3 contains 14 residues. The CDR3 spells CATSREKGSYEQYF. The DNA for the CDR3 is TGTGCCACCAGCAGAGAGAAGGGATCCTACGAGCAGTACTTC. Complete variable domain (other parts from reference TRBV15 and TRBJ2-7): DAMVIQNPRYQVTQFGKPVTLSCSQTLNHNVMYWYQQKSSQAPKLLFHYYDKDFNNEADTPDNFQSRRPNTSFCFLDIRSPGLGDTAMYLCATSREKGSYEQYFGPGTRLTVT.

The chain is built from TRBV6-2 or TRBV6-3 and TRBJ2-2; TRBD2 is a possible D gene (6 bases). The germline gives CDR1 MNHEY, CDR2 SVGEGT. The CDR3 runs 15 residues. V was pared by 0 bases and J by 7 bases, with 12 bases between. CDR3 bases: TGTGCCAGCAGTTACTCGATTGGGGGGATCGGGGAGCTGTTTTTT. It specifies CASSYSIGGIGELFF.

This clonotype was seen more than once but under ten times. CDR3 bases: TGTGCCAGCAGAATCGACAGGGTAACCTACAATGAGCAGTTCTTC. Translating it yields CASRIDRVTYNEQFF. The chain links TRBV28 to TRBJ2-1, with 7 bases fitting TRBD1. V shed 6 bases, J shed 2 bases, and the junction held 7 bases outside the gene matches. CDR1 and CDR2 (germline): MDHEN, SYDVKM. The CDR3 is made up of 15 amino acids.

This clonotype was detected ten times or more. This chain joins TRBV24-1 and TRBJ2-1; D is undetermined. V lost 3 bases to trimming and J lost 4 bases, with 18 bases between them. Per germline, CDR1 KGHDR and CDR2 SFDVKD. This CDR3 has 17 residues. The CDR3 DNA follows: TGTGCCACCAGTGATAGTTATGGTAGAGCTCTATACAATGAGCAGTTCTTC. Protein: CATSDSYGRALYNEQFF.

Only a few counts were recorded for this clonotype. This chain connects TRBV4-1 to TRBJ2-1; 10 positions agree with TRBD2. Germline CDR1 is MGHRA and CDR2 is YSYEKL. J was trimmed by 6 bases and V by 2 bases; bases with no gene match: 10. The CDR3 covers 17 residues. This chain's CDR3 is CASSQLDLIAGGNEQFF. In DNA form, the CDR3 reads TGCGCCAGCAGCCAACTGGACTTGATAGCGGGAGGCAATGAGCAGTTCTTC.

This clonotype was seen many times. V is TRBV7-2 and J is TRBJ1-1; no firm D call. V was shortened by 8 bases and J by 3 bases, with 13 bases between the two germline ends. Germline assignment: CDR1 SGHTA and CDR2 FQGNSA. CDR3 length: 13 residues. The CDR3 bases are TGTGCCAGCTCGGGGATGCAGGACACTGAAGCTTTCTTT. Its translation: CASSGMQDTEAFF.

The chain links TRBV6-1 to TRBJ2-4, with D maybe TRBD1 (5 bases). The V end was cut by 7 bases, the J end by 0 bases, with 7 bases between. The CDR3 covers 13 residues. Germline V gene lookup returns CDR1 MNHNS and CDR2 SASEGT. The CDR3 region is CASTGLAKNIQYF. The CDR3 coding sequence is TGTGCCAGCACAGGGTTAGCCAAAAACATTCAGTACTTC.

At least ten counts were recorded for this clonotype. The chain employs TRBV9 and TRBJ2-2, with a possible D match to TRBD2 (6 bases). Trimming pared 3 bases from V and 0 bases from J, leaving 21 bases between. From germline, CDR1 is SGDLS and CDR2 YYNGEE. The CDR3 is 19 residues long. The chain's CDR3 is CASSASGGLLKSNTGELFF. The CDR3 DNA reads TGTGCCAGCAGCGCCTCTGGGGGACTCTTGAAGTCGAACACCGGGGAGCTGTTTTTT. The variable domain in full, with the rest retrieved from reference TRBV9 and TRBJ2-2, is DSGVTQTPKHLITATGQRVTLRCSPRSGDLSVYWYQQSLDQGLQFLIQYYNGEERAKGNILERFSAQQFPDLHSELNLSSLELGDSALYFCASSASGGLLKSNTGELFFGEGSRLTVL.